These 7 T cell receptor beta chains came from one sample sequenced in a study of T cells in Graves' hyperthyroidism and ophthalmopathy. Researchers amplified the TCR beta CDR3 regions from RNA transcripts. The TCR CDR3 was amplified in a first-round RT-PCR using the HTBI primer set. One entry per CDR3 protein, called by TCRdb with MiXCR from the multiplex PCR reads. The sample records about 340,000 distinct CDR3 sequences, roughly 20% being singletons. Sequenced sample: blood. The receptors derive from a woman aged 45-60 years with Graves' hyperthyroidism.

This clonotype has a handful of counts. V and J are TRBV5-5 and TRBJ1-1, with D uncertain. Germline CDR1 reads SGHKS; CDR2 reads YYEKEE (reference sequence). V was cut by 5 bases and J by 3 bases, with 11 bases left in between. This CDR3 contains 13 residues. CDR3 coding DNA: TGTGCCAGCAGTCTTACCTGGGACACTGAAGCTTTCTTT. Translation: CASSLTWDTEAFF.

The V call is TRBV6-1, the J call TRBJ1-5; perhaps TRBD1 as D (5 bases). V was cut by 3 bases and J by 6 bases, with 12 bases left in between. In germline, CDR1 is MNHNS, CDR2 SASEGT. This CDR3 has 14 amino acids. CDR3 protein: CASSEVGGSQPQHF. In DNA form, the CDR3 reads TGTGCCAGCAGTGAGGTGGGGGGGAGTCAGCCCCAGCATTTT.

This clonotype was counted a few times. The chain joins TRBV6-1 to TRBJ1-5; no reliable D call. The germline V gene has CDR1 MNHNS and CDR2 SASEGT. The CDR3 covers 18 residues. V was shortened by 10 bases and J by 0 bases, with 25 bases between the two germline ends. The CDR3 region is CATENGPPSTYSNQPQHF. As DNA, the CDR3 is TGTGCCACCGAGAACGGGCCGCCTTCGACTTATAGCAATCAGCCCCAGCATTTT.

In regard to this clonotype: In this CDR3 the conserved last residue, phenylalanine or tryptophan, is missing, so a read error is likely. The V and J genes are TRBV6-1 and TRBJ2-5; possible D gene TRBD1, 6 bases. Germline lookup yields CDR1 MNHNS and CDR2 SASEGT. The CDR3 totals 17 residues. Trimming left V 5 bases short and J 0 bases short, with 19 bases between. The CDR3 nucleotides are TGTGCCAGCAGTACGGGACAAAACGGTATTTACCAAGAGACCCAGTACGTC. This codes for CASSTGQNGIYQETQYV.

A word on this clonotype: Being one base from a much bigger clone, this may be a read error. The rearrangement links TRBV18 to TRBJ2-7; D remains ambiguous. Germline V gives CDR1 KGHSH, CDR2 LQKENI. V dropped 8 bases and J dropped 0 bases, with 14 bases sitting between them. The CDR3 sequence is 14 residues long. Written as DNA, the CDR3 is TGTGCCAGCGTTGGGATGGCTAGCTCCTACGAGCAGTACTTC. Residues: CASVGMASSYEQYF. The whole variable domain, remainder taken from reference TRBV18 and TRBJ2-7, is NAGVMQNPRHLVRRRGQEARLRCSPMKGHSHVYWYRQLPEEGLKFMVYLQKENIIDESGMPKERFSAEFPKEGPSILRIQQVVRGDSAAYFCASVGMASSYEQYFGPGTRLTVT.

This chain connects TRBV5-1 to TRBJ2-3; TRBD2 is a possible D gene (6 bases). This CDR3 comprises 15 residues. The germline gives CDR1 SGHRS, CDR2 YFSETQ. The V gene lost 3 bases and the J gene lost 3 bases, with 14 bases spanning the gap. The DNA for the CDR3 is TGCGCCAGCAGCTCGTCGGGACTCGAGACAGATACGCAGTATTTT. Amino acid sequence: CASSSSGLETDTQYF.

The chain recombines TRBV11-3 with TRBJ1-1; 9 bases map to TRBD1. Looked up from germline, CDR1 is SGHNT and CDR2 is YENEEA. The CDR3 runs to 13 residues. The J segment lost 8 bases and the V segment lost 5 bases, leaving 6 bases of the junction unmatched. CDR3 region: CASSRGTGNEAFF. The CDR3 coding sequence is TGTGCCAGCAGCCGGGGGACAGGGAACGAAGCTTTCTTT.